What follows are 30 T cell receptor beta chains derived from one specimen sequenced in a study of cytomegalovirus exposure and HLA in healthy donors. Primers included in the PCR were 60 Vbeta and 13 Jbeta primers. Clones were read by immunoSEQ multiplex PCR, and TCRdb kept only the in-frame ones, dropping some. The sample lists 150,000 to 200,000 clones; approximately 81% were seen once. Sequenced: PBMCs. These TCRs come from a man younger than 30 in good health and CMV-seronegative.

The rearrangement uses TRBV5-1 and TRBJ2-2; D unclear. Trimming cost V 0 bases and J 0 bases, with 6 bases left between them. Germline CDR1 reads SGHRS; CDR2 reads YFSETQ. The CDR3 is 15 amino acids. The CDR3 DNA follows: TGCGCCAGCAGCTTGGCCAGATCGAACACCGGGGAGCTGTTTTTT. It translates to CASSLARSNTGELFF.

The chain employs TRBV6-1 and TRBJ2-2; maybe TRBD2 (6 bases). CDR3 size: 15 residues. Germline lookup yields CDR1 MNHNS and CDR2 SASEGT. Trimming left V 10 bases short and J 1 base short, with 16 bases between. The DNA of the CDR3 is TGTGCCACCACGGAGCGGGCAGAGAACACCGGGGAGCTGTTTTTT. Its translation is CATTERAENTGELFF.

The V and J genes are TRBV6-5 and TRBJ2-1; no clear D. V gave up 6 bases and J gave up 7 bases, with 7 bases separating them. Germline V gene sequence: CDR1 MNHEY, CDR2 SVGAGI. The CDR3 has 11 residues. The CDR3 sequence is CASRFSNEQFF. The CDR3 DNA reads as TGTGCCAGCAGATTTTCAAATGAGCAGTTCTTC.

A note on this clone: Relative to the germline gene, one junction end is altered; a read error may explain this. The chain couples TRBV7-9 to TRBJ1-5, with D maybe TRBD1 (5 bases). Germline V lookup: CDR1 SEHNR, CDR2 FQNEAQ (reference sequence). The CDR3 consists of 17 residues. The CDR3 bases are TGTTCCAGCAGCTTAGGTGGGGGGACGGTTAGCAATCAGCCCCAGCATTTT. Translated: CSSSLGGGTVSNQPQHF.

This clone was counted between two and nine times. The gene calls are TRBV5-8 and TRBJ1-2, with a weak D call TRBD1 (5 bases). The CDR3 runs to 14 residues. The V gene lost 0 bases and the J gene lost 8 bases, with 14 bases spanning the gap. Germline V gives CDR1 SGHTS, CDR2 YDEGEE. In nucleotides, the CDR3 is TGTGCCAGCAGCTTGGGGCAGGGAGGAGACGGCTACACCTTC. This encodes CASSLGQGGDGYTF.

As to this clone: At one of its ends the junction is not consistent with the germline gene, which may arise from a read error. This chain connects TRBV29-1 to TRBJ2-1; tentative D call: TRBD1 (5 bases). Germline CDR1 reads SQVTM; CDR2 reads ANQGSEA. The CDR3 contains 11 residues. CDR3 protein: CSVESGSNRIF. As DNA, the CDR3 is TGCAGCGTTGAAAGTGGATCCAACAGGATCTTC.

The CDR3 DNA follows: TGTGCTAGTGGTTTCCAAGACAGCTACAATCAGCCCCAGCATTTT. Residues: CASGFQDSYNQPQHF. V and J are TRBV12-5 and TRBJ1-5; maybe TRBD1 (5 bases). Germline loops: CDR1 LGHNT, CDR2 FRNRAP. The CDR3 covers 15 residues. The ends were cut back, 3 bases at V and 3 bases at J, with 12 bases in the middle.

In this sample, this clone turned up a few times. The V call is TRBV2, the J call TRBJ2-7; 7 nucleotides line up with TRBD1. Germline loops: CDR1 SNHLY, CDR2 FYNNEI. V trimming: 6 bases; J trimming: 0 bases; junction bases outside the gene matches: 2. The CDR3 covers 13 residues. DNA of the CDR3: TGTGCCAGCAGGGGGGACAGCTCCTACGAGCAGTACTTC. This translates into CASRGDSSYEQYF. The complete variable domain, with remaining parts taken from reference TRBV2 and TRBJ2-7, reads EPEVTQTPSHQVTQMGQEVILRCVPISNHLYFYWYRQILGQKVEFLVSFYNNEISEKSEIFDDQFSVERPDGSNFTLKIRSTKLEDSAMYFCASRGDSSYEQYFGPGTRLTVT.

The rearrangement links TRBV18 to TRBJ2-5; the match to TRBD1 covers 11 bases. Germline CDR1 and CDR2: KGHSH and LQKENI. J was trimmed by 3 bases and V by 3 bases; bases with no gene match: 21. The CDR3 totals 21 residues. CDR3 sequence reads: CASSPTAWAVRRTGGEETQYF. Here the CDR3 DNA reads TGTGCCAGCTCACCTACCGCGTGGGCAGTCCGAAGGACAGGGGGCGAAGAGACCCAGTACTTC.

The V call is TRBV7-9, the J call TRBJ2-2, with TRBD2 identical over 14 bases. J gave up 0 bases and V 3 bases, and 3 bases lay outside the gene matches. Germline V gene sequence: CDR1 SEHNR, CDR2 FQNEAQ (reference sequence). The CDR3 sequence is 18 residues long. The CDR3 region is CASSFGTSGGANTGELFF. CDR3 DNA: TGTGCCAGCAGCTTCGGGACTAGCGGGGGAGCGAACACCGGGGAGCTGTTTTTT.

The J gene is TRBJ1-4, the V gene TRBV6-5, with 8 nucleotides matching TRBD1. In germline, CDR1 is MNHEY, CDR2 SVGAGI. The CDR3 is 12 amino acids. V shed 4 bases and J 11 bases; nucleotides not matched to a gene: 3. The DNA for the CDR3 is TGTGCCAGCAGTTGGGGACAGGAGAAACTGTTTTTT. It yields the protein CASSWGQEKLFF.

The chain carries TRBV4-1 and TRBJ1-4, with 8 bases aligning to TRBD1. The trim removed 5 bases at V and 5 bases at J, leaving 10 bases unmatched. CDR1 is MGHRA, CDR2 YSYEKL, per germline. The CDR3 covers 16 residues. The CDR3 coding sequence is TGCGCCAGCAGCTCCTCCCCCCGGGACAGGAATGAAAAACTGTTTTTT. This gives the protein CASSSSPRDRNEKLFF.

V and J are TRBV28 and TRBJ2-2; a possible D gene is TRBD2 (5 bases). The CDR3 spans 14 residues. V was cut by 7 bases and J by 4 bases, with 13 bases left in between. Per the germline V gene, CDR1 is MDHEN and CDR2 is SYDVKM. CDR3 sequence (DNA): TGTGCCAGCAAGGGAGCAGCTATCACCGGGGAGCTGTTTTTT. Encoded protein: CASKGAAITGELFF.

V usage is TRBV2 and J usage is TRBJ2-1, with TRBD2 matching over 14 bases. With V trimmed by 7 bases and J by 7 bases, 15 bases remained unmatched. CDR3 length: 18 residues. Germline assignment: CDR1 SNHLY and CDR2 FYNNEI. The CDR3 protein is CASMRRTGLAGEGNEQFF. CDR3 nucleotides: TGTGCCAGCATGAGACGGACGGGACTAGCGGGAGAAGGAAATGAGCAGTTCTTC. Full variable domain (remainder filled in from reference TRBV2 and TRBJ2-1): EPEVTQTPSHQVTQMGQEVILRCVPISNHLYFYWYRQILGQKVEFLVSFYNNEISEKSEIFDDQFSVERPDGSNFTLKIRSTKLEDSAMYFCASMRRTGLAGEGNEQFFGPGTRLTVL.

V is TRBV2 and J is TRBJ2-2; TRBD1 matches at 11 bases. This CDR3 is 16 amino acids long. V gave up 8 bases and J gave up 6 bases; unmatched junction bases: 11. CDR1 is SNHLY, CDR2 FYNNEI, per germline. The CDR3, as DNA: TGTGCCAGCTTTATCCGGGACAGGGGGGTGGCCGGGGAGCTGTTTTTT. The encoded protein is CASFIRDRGVAGELFF.

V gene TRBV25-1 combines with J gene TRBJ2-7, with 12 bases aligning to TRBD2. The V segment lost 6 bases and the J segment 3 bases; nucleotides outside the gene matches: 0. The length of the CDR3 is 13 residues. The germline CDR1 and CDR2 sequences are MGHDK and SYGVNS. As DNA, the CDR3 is TGTGCCAGCAGGGGACTAGCGGGCTACGAGCAGTACTTC. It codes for CASRGLAGYEQYF.

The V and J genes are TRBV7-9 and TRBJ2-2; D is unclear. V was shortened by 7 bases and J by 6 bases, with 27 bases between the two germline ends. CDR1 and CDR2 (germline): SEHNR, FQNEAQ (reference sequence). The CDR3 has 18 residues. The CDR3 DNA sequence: TGTGCCAGCACGCGGCTTATGAATGCAGTTCTAAACTCCGGGGAGCTGTTTTTT. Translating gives CASTRLMNAVLNSGELFF.

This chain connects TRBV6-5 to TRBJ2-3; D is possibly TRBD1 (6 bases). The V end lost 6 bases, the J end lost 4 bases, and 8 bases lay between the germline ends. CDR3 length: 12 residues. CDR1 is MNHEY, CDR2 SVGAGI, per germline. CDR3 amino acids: CASSAGADTQYF. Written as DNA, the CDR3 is TGTGCCAGCAGCGCAGGGGCAGATACGCAGTATTTT.

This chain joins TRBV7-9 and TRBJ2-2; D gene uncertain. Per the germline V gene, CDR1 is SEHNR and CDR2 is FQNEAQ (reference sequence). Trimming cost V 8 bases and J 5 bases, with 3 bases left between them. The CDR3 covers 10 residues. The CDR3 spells CASSTGELFF. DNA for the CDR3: TGTGCCAGCTCAACCGGGGAGCTGTTTTTT.

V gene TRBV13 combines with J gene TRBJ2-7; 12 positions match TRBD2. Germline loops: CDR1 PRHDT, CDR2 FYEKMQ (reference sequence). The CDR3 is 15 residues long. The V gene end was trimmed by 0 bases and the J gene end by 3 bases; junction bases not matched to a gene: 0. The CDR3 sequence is CASSLGLAGGYEQYF. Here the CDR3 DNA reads TGTGCCAGCAGCTTAGGACTAGCGGGAGGCTACGAGCAGTACTTC.

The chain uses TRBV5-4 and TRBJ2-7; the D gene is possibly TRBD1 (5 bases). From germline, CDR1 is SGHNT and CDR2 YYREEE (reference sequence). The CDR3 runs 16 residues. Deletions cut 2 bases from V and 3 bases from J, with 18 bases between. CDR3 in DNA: TGTGCCAGCAGCTTAGGCCGGCGGTCAGGGAACTACGAGCAGTACTTC. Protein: CASSLGRRSGNYEQYF. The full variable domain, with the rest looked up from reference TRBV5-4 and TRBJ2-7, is ETGVTQSPTHLIKTRGQQVTLRCSSQSGHNTVSWYQQALGQGPQFIFQYYREEENGRGNFPPRFSGLQFPNYSSELNVNALELDDSALYLCASSLGRRSGNYEQYFGPGTRLTVT.

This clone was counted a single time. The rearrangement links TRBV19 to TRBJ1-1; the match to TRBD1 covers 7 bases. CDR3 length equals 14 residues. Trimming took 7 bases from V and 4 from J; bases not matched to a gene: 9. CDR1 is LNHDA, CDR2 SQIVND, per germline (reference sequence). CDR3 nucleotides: TGTGCCAGTATCCTAGACAGGGATGGCACTGAAGCTTTCTTT. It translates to CASILDRDGTEAFF.

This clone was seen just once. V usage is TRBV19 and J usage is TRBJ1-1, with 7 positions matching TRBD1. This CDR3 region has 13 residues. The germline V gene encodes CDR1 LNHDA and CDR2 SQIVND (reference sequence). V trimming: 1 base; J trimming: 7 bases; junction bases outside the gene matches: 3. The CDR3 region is CASSIGGGGEAFF. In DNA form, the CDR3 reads TGTGCCAGTAGTATAGGAGGGGGCGGTGAAGCTTTCTTT.

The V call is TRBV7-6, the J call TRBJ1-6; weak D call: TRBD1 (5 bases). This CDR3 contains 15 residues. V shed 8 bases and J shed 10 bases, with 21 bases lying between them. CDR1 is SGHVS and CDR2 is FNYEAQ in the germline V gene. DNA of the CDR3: TGTGCCAGCGCCCTAGTCGGGGGGGGTCGATCACCCCTCCACTTT. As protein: CASALVGGGRSPLHF.

The CDR3 is CASSSHREETQYF. The CDR3 DNA sequence: TGTGCCAGCAGCTCTCACAGGGAAGAGACCCAGTACTTC. V gene TRBV7-3 combines with J gene TRBJ2-5; D possibly corresponds to TRBD1 (6 bases). The germline V gene has CDR1 SGHTA and CDR2 FQGTGA. CDR3 length: 13 residues. Trimming left V 4 bases short and J 3 bases short, with 9 bases between. Using reference TRBV7-3 and TRBJ2-5 for the parts outside the CDR3, the full variable domain is GAGVSQTPSNKVTEKGKYVELRCDPISGHTALYWYRQSLGQGPEFLIYFQGTGAADDSGLPNDRFFAVRPEGSVSTLKIQRTERGDSAVYLCASSSHREETQYFGPGTRLLVL.

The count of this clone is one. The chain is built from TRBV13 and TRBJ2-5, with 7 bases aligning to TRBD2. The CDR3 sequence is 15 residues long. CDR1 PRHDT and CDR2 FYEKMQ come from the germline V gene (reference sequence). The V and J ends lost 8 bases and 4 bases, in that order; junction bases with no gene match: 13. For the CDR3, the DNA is TGTGCCAGCGGGGGTCGGGCGGGAGCCGTAGAGACCCAGTACTTC. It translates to CASGGRAGAVETQYF.

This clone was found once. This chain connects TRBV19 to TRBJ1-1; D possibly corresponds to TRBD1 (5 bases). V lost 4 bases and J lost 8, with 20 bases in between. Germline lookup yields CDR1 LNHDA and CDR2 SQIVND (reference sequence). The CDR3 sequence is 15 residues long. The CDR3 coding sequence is TGTGCCAGTAGTACCCCGAACCCGACAGAAACAGAAGCTTTCTTT. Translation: CASSTPNPTETEAFF.

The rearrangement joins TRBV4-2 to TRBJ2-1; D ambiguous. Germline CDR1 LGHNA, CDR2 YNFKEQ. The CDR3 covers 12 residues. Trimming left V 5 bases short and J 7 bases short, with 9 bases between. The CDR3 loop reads CASSTSRNEQFF. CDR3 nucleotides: TGTGCCAGCAGCACCTCCAGAAATGAGCAGTTCTTC.

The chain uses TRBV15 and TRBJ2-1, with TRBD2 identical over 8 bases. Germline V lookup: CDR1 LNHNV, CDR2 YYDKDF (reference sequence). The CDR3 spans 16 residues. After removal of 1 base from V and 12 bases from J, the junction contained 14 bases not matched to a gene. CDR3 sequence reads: CATSRGVGRARVGQFF. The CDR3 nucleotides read TGTGCCACCAGCAGAGGAGTCGGGAGGGCGCGGGTCGGGCAGTTCTTC.

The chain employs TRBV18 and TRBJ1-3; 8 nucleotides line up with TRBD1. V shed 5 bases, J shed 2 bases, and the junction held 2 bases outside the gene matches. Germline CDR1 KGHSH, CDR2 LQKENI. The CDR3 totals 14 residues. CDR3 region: CASSRTGTGNTIYF. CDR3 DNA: TGTGCCAGCTCAAGGACAGGGACTGGAAACACCATATATTTT.